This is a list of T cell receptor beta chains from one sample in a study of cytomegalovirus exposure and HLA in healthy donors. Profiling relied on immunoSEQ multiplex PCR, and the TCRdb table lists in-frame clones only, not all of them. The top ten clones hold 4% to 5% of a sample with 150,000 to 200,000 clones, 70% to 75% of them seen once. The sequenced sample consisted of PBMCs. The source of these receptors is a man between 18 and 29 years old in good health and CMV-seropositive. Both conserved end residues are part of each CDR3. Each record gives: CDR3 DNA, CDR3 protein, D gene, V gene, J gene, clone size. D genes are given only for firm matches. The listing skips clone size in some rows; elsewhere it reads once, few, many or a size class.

CDR3nt: TGTGCCAGCAACCTAGGGAAACTAGCGGAAACCTACAATGAGCAGTTCTTC; CDR3aa: CASNLGKLAETYNEQFF; d_gene: TRBD2; v_gene: TRBV6-4; j_gene: TRBJ2-1; abundance: .
CDR3nt: TGCGCCAGCAGCTTAGCAGGCGGGAGGGACACAGATACGCAGTATTTT; CDR3aa: CASSLAGGRDTDTQYF; d_gene: TRBD2; v_gene: TRBV5-1; j_gene: TRBJ2-3; abundance: .
CDR3nt: TGCAGCGCCCGAAGGGGTTCTGGAAACACCATATATTTT; CDR3aa: CSARRGSGNTIYF; d_gene: .; v_gene: TRBV29-1; j_gene: TRBJ1-3; abundance: .
CDR3nt: TGCAGCGCTCCCCGGGGGGTCGGATATGGCTACACCTTC; CDR3aa: CSAPRGVGYGYTF; d_gene: .; v_gene: TRBV29-1; j_gene: TRBJ1-2; abundance: once
CDR3nt: TGTGCCAGCAAGGACAGGGGCGACCTGGACTATGGCTACACCTTC; CDR3aa: CASKDRGDLDYGYTF; d_gene: TRBD1; v_gene: TRBV27; j_gene: TRBJ1-2; abundance: .
CDR3nt: TGTGCCAGCAGCTTTGCAGGGGAGAACACTGAAGCTTTCTTT; CDR3aa: CASSFAGENTEAFF; d_gene: .; v_gene: TRBV7-3; j_gene: TRBJ1-1; abundance: .
CDR3nt: TGTGCCAGCAGCGCACAGGGGGCGGAATCCTACAATGAGCAGTTCTTC; CDR3aa: CASSAQGAESYNEQFF; d_gene: TRBD1; v_gene: TRBV5-4; j_gene: TRBJ2-1; abundance: .
CDR3nt: TGTGCCAGCACGAGGGACTATGGCTACACCTTC; CDR3aa: CASTRDYGYTF; d_gene: .; v_gene: TRBV2; j_gene: TRBJ1-2; abundance: once
CDR3nt: TGTGCCAGTAAGGACAGGTCAGGCAGCAATCAGCCCCAGCATTTT; CDR3aa: CASKDRSGSNQPQHF; d_gene: TRBD1; v_gene: TRBV19; j_gene: TRBJ1-5; abundance: .
CDR3nt: TGTGCCTGGAGTCCGTTGGACAGGGGGGACACCGGGGAGCTGTTTTTT; CDR3aa: CAWSPLDRGDTGELFF; d_gene: TRBD1; v_gene: TRBV30; j_gene: TRBJ2-2; abundance: few